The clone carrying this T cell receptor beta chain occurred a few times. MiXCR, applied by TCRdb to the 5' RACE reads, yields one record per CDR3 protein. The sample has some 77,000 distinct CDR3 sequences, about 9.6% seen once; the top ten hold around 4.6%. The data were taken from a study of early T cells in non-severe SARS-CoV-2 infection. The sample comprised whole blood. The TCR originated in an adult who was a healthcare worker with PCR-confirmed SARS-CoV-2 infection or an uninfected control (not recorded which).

CDR3 coding DNA: TGCAGTGCTAGAGATGGTGGGGGCTTTTACTCTGAAGCTTTCTTT. This gives the protein CSARDGGGFYSEAFF. The V gene is TRBV20-1, the J gene TRBJ1-1, with D tentatively TRBD1 (6 bases). The ends were cut back, 0 bases at V and 6 bases at J, with 17 bases in the middle. CDR3 length equals 15 residues. The germline V gene encodes CDR1 DFQATT and CDR2 SNEGSKA (reference sequence).